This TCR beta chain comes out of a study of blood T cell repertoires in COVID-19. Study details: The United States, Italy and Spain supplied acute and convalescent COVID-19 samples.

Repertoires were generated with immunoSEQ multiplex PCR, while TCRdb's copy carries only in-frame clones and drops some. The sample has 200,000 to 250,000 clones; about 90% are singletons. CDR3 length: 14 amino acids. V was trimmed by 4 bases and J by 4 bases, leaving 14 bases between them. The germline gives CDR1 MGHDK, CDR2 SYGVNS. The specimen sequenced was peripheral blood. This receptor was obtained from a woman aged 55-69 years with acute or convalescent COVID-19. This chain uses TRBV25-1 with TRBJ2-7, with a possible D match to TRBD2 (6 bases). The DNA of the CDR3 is TGTGCCAGCAGTGGGGACTTCCACCCATACGAGCAGTACTTC. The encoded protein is CASSGDFHPYEQYF.